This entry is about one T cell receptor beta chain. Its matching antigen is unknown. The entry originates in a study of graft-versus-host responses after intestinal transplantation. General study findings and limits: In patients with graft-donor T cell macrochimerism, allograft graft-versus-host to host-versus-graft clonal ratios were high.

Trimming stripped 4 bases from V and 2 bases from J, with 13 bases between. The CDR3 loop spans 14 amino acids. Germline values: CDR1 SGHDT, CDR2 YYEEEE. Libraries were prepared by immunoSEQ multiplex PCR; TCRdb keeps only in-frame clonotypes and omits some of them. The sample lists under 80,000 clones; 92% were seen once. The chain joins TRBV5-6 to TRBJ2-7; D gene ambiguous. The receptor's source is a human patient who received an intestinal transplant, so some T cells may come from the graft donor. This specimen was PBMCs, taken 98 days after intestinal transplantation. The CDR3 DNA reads TGTGCCAGCAGCATGCCTCGACCCCCCTACGAGCAGTACTTC. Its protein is CASSMPRPPYEQYF.